Below are 22 T cell receptor beta chains sequenced from a single sample in a study of beta chain features in type 1 diabetes. Expressed TCRB transcripts were sequenced because the entire RNA isolate underwent reverse transcription. The assay was immunoSEQ multiplex PCR, and TCRdb's table has in-frame clones only and misses some. This sample has about 250,000 clones, with about 14% found just once. The sequencing input was naive CD4+ T cells from blood. These receptors originate from a woman in her 40s in good health.

This clone occurred a few times. This sequence joins TRBV4-2 and TRBJ1-5; D unclear. The germline CDR1 and CDR2 sequences are LGHNA and YNFKEQ. Trimming took 4 bases from V and 8 from J, leaving 15 bases between them. The CDR3 is 14 residues long. CDR3 in amino acids: CASSRRDSREPQHF. CDR3 nucleotide sequence: TGTGCCAGCAGCCGCCGGGATTCAAGGGAGCCCCAGCATTTT.

In its sample, this clone was seen a few times. The rearrangement uses TRBV19 and TRBJ2-7; 9 bases line up with TRBD1. This CDR3 is 14 amino acids long. The germline CDR1 and CDR2 sequences are LNHDA and SQIVND (reference sequence). Unmatched junction bases numbered 6, after V lost 3 bases and J lost 6 bases. The CDR3 region has the DNA TGTGCCAGTAGTATTGTTTCGGGACAGGGCGAGCAGTACTTC. Protein sequence: CASSIVSGQGEQYF.

This chain connects TRBV9 to TRBJ2-3, with 8 bases matching TRBD2. The germline CDR1 and CDR2 sequences are SGDLS and YYNGEE. Unmatched junction bases numbered 13, after V lost 1 base and J lost 0 bases. There are 19 residues in the CDR3. CDR3 nucleotides: TGTGCCAGCAGCGTAAACTGGCGGGGGGTTTCCTCTAGCACAGATACGCAGTATTTT. Its translation: CASSVNWRGVSSSTDTQYF.

This sequence joins TRBV11-2 and TRBJ1-4, with 7 bases that match TRBD1. CDR3 length: 13 amino acids. V trimming: 6 bases; J trimming: 8 bases; junction bases outside the gene matches: 6. CDR1 and CDR2 (germline): SGHAT, FQNNGV. CDR3 nucleotides: TGTGCCAGCAGGGGGGGACAGTCAGAAAAACTGTTTTTT. Amino acids: CASRGGQSEKLFF.

This clone appeared a few times. This rearrangement joins TRBV7-2 to TRBJ1-6; D unresolved. V was clipped by 1 base and J by 9 bases, with 4 bases between them. The germline V gene encodes CDR1 SGHTA and CDR2 FQGNSA. The CDR3 runs to 12 residues. The DNA for the CDR3 is TGTGCCAGCAGCTTAGTCGGTTCACCCCTCCACTTT. This codes for CASSLVGSPLHF.

The J gene is TRBJ2-5, the V gene TRBV13; TRBD2 is a possible D gene (5 bases). The J call may be mistaken, given a closer DNA end match to TRBJ2-7. This CDR3 is built from 15 residues. Germline CDR1 PRHDT, CDR2 FYEKMQ (reference sequence). Written as DNA, the CDR3 is TGTGCCAGCAGCTTATGGCTAGCCGGTACCTACGAGCAGTACTTC. This gives the protein CASSLWLAGTYEQYF.

This clone was observed a handful of times. The rearrangement links TRBV6-6 to TRBJ2-1, with D possibly TRBD1 on 5 matching bases. CDR3 length: 15 amino acids. Germline CDR1 and CDR2: MNHNY and SVGAGI (reference sequence). V dropped 0 bases and J dropped 5 bases, with 11 bases sitting between them. CDR3 in DNA: TGTGCCAGCAGTTACTCGGGGCAAGGACACAATGAGCAGTTCTTC. As protein: CASSYSGQGHNEQFF.

The genes are TRBV11-3 and TRBJ2-1; 9 bases map to TRBD1. Germline CDR1 SGHNT, CDR2 YENEEA. V lost 3 bases and J lost 14; bases outside the gene matches: 5. The CDR3 spans 12 residues. CDR3 coding DNA: TGTGCCAGCAGCTTGAACCGGGACAGGGAGTTCTTC. Encoded protein: CASSLNRDREFF.

The chain is built from TRBV20-1 and TRBJ2-3; TRBD1 aligns across 7 bases. This CDR3 contains 11 residues. Germline V gene sequence: CDR1 DFQATT, CDR2 SNEGSKA (reference sequence). DNA of the CDR3: TGCAGCGGACAGGCAACAGATACGCAGTATTTT. Protein: CSGQATDTQYF.

V and J are TRBV7-9 and TRBJ2-5, with D unresolved. V lost 3 bases to trimming and J lost 0 bases, with 14 bases between them. This CDR3 is built from 16 residues. Germline loops: CDR1 SEHNR, CDR2 FQNEAQ (reference sequence). CDR3 in DNA: TGTGCCAGCAGCTTTCTCAGACAAGAGTACCAAGAGACCCAGTACTTC. This gives the protein CASSFLRQEYQETQYF.

The chain uses TRBV19 and TRBJ2-7; D is unclear. Trimming removed 3 bases at V and 0 bases at J, with 9 bases between. Germline assignment: CDR1 LNHDA and CDR2 SQIVND (reference sequence). This CDR3 comprises 14 residues. The CDR3 reads CASSMRQNSYEQYF. Here the CDR3 DNA reads TGTGCCAGTAGTATGAGGCAGAACTCCTACGAGCAGTACTTC.

A few counts support this clone. The V and J genes are TRBV7-9 and TRBJ1-2; D unresolved. The CDR3 is 11 residues long. Between the trimmed V and J ends, which lost 8 bases and 4 bases, there was a span of 8 bases. CDR1 is SEHNR and CDR2 is FQNEAQ in the germline V gene (reference sequence). CDR3 amino acids: CASWTGYGYTF. The CDR3 DNA is TGTGCCAGCTGGACTGGCTATGGCTACACCTTC.

The chain couples TRBV6-1 to TRBJ1-5; 10 nucleotides align to TRBD1. The germline gives CDR1 MNHNS, CDR2 SASEGT. There are 15 residues in the CDR3. V was pared by 6 bases and J by 7 bases, with 9 bases of the junction left unmatched. This CDR3 is CASRPGTGVRQPQHF. The CDR3 DNA is TGTGCCAGCAGACCAGGGACAGGGGTACGGCAGCCCCAGCATTTT.

This clone turned up a few times. The identical CDR3 is also encoded by other nucleotide sequences in the sample. The chain uses TRBV18 and TRBJ1-1; 8 bases are shared with TRBD1. V lost 4 bases to trimming and J lost 1 base; unmatched junction nucleotides: 2. The CDR3 runs 14 residues. Germline CDR1 is KGHSH and CDR2 is LQKENI. The CDR3 nucleotides read TGTGCCAGCTCACAAGGACAGGGGAACACTGAAGCTTTCTTT. This gives the protein CASSQGQGNTEAFF.

This clone showed up many times. V is TRBV4-3 and J is TRBJ2-1; possibly TRBD1 for D (6 bases). From germline, CDR1 is LGHNA and CDR2 YSLEER. Trimming stripped 0 bases from V and 6 bases from J, with 15 bases between. The CDR3 consists of 16 residues. CDR3 loop: CASSQDAGQFSNEQFF. CDR3 coding DNA: TGCGCCAGCAGCCAAGATGCCGGACAGTTTAGCAATGAGCAGTTCTTC.

This clone was seen a few times. This CDR3 is CSVVSRTGGSGNTIYF. The CDR3 DNA follows: TGCAGCGTCGTATCCAGGACAGGCGGCTCTGGAAACACCATATATTTT. This chain links TRBV29-1 with TRBJ1-3, with 7 bases identical to TRBD1. The junction had 11 bases not matched to a gene; V was cut back by 6 bases and J by 0 bases. The germline CDR1 and CDR2 sequences are SQVTM and ANQGSEA. The CDR3 has 16 residues.

This clone was picked up a small number of times. The chain joins TRBV6-1 to TRBJ2-2; 8 bases are a match to TRBD2. This CDR3 spans 14 amino acids. The germline gives CDR1 MNHNS, CDR2 SASEGT. V lost 5 bases and J lost 5; bases outside the gene matches: 4. CDR3 in amino acids: CASSTAGVTGELFF. The DNA of the CDR3 is TGTGCCAGCAGTACAGCGGGGGTAACCGGGGAGCTGTTTTTT.

This clone was seen a handful of times. J is TRBJ2-3 and V is TRBV7-2, with D tentatively TRBD2 (5 bases). This CDR3 region has 14 residues. CDR1 and CDR2 (germline): SGHTA, FQGNSA. Trimming removed 1 base at V and 4 bases at J, with 9 bases between. The CDR3 DNA sequence: TGTGCCAGCAGCTTAGGGCTGAGGGCAGATACGCAGTATTTT. Translation gives CASSLGLRADTQYF.

This clone has just a few counts. The chain couples TRBV5-4 to TRBJ2-5, with 7 positions matching TRBD1. With 4 bases clipped from V and 1 base from J, the junction kept 7 bases outside the gene matches. Germline V gene data show CDR1 as SGHNT and CDR2 as YYREEE (reference sequence). This CDR3 comprises 15 residues. Written as DNA, the CDR3 is TGTGCCAGCAGCCGAACGACAGGGACCCAAGAGACCCAGTACTTC. Translated, it gives CASSRTTGTQETQYF.

This clone turned up a few times. The rearrangement links TRBV19 to TRBJ1-1; the D is unclear. This CDR3 spans 13 amino acids. Germline-derived CDR1 and CDR2 are LNHDA and SQIVND (reference sequence). V lost 7 bases, J lost 2 bases, and 11 bases lay in between. CDR3 nucleotide sequence: TGTGCCAGTAAACGGGTGCAAAACACTGAAGCTTTCTTT. Its translation is CASKRVQNTEAFF. Based on the CDR3 plus reference TRBV19 and TRBJ1-1, the full variable domain is DGGITQSPKYLFRKEGQNVTLSCEQNLNHDAMYWYRQDPGQGLRLIYYSQIVNDFQKGDIAEGYSVSREKKESFPLTVTSAQKNPTAFYLCASKRVQNTEAFFGQGTRLTVV.

Only a few counts were recorded for this clone. V usage is TRBV2 and J usage is TRBJ1-2; D possibly corresponds to TRBD1 (5 bases). This CDR3 comprises 14 residues. V was clipped by 2 bases and J by 6 bases, with 13 bases between them. Germline V gene lookup returns CDR1 SNHLY and CDR2 FYNNEI. CDR3 loop: CASSERWGRDGYTF. In DNA form, the CDR3 reads TGTGCCAGCAGTGAAAGGTGGGGCAGGGATGGCTACACCTTC.

The J gene is TRBJ2-2, the V gene TRBV10-2; TRBD1 aligns across 8 bases. Per the germline V gene, CDR1 is WSHSY and CDR2 is SAAADI. J was trimmed by 6 bases and V by 6 bases; bases with no gene match: 3. CDR3 size: 13 residues. For the CDR3, the DNA is TGCGCCAGCAGAGTGACAGGGGCCGGGGAGCTGTTTTTT. Translation: CASRVTGAGELFF.